The 4 T cell receptor beta chains given below trace back to one sample, sequenced in a study of vaccination and CD4 T cells after COVID-19. Scientists ran DNA taken from cultured CD4+ T cells through the Oncomine TCR Beta short-read assay for sequencing. TCRdb fed the PCR reads into MiXCR, producing one record per CDR3 protein. The profile covers approximately 9,800 distinct CDR3 sequences, with more than 35% appearing a single time and around an eighth taken by the ten largest. These receptors are not linked to any known antigen. Treatment specified: approximately nine-day PBMC culture with coronavirus spike peptide pools or control peptides (ViraFEST assay). Investigators obtained the unexposed donor's CD4+ T cells before the COVID-19 pandemic (2011-2018). Sequences were obtained from CD4+ T cells from blood, cultured in vitro. These receptors came from a human donor in good health.

The sample holds a few counts of this clonotype. The chain is built from TRBV19 and TRBJ2-1; the D is unclear. Germline CDR1 LNHDA, CDR2 SQIVND (reference sequence). Between the trimmed V and J ends, which lost 3 bases and 6 bases, there was a span of 3 bases. The CDR3 is made up of 11 amino acids. DNA of the CDR3: TGTGCCAGTAGTATTCTCAATGAGCAGTTCTTC. This codes for CASSILNEQFF.

The chain couples TRBV2 to TRBJ2-6; D call uncertain. V was shortened by 6 bases and J by 4 bases, with 10 bases between the two germline ends. Germline-derived CDR1 and CDR2 are SNHLY and FYNNEI. The CDR3 extends over 14 amino acids. The chain's CDR3 is CASRLGSGANVLTF. CDR3 DNA: TGTGCCAGCAGATTGGGGTCCGGGGCCAACGTCCTGACTTTC.

The rearrangement joins TRBV20-1 to TRBJ2-7; TRBD1 agrees at 9 bases. J lost 3 bases, V lost 3 bases, and 3 bases had no gene match. Germline V gene data show CDR1 as DFQATT and CDR2 as SNEGSKA (reference sequence). CDR3 length: 13 residues. The CDR3 DNA is TGCAGTGCTAGTAAGGGACAGGGCTACGAGCAGTACTTC. This translates into CSASKGQGYEQYF.

The chain links TRBV30 to TRBJ1-5; TRBD1 matches at 9 bases. The germline V gene has CDR1 GTSNPN and CDR2 SVGIG (reference sequence). V gave up 3 bases and J gave up 9 bases; unmatched junction bases: 15. The length of the CDR3 is 16 residues. The CDR3 nucleotides read TGTGCCTGGAGAGCACCTGGGACAGGGCCAAGCGGGCCCCAGCATTTT. Its translation is CAWRAPGTGPSGPQHF.